This TCR beta chain was obtained from a study of a mutant IDH1 vaccine in newly diagnosed glioma. On this clone itself: Its antigen is unknown.

The repertoire was sequenced with immunoSEQ multiplex PCR; TCRdb's copy has only in-frame clones and lacks some. Of more than 50,000 clones listed, over 75% were seen once; the top ten hold 1.5% to 2%. As for time point: week 11, during vaccination. Vaccinated patients received 300 ug of mutant IDH1 20-mer peptide per dose, with topical imiquimod. Those who donated had recent WHO grade 3 or 4 IDH1-mutant, ATRX-lost astrocytomas. The CDR3 contains 14 residues. The germline gives CDR1 SNHLY, CDR2 FYNNEI. V lost 6 bases, J lost 0 bases, and 11 bases lay in between. The chain uses TRBV2 and TRBJ2-5; tentative D call: TRBD1 (5 bases). This specimen was PBMCs, taken from a glioma patient whose treatment included an IDH1 peptide vaccine. The origin of this receptor is a man aged 35-49 years with glioma. In DNA form, the CDR3 reads TGTGCCAGCAGCGTTGACAGCTACCAAGAGACCCAGTACTTC. It yields the protein CASSVDSYQETQYF.